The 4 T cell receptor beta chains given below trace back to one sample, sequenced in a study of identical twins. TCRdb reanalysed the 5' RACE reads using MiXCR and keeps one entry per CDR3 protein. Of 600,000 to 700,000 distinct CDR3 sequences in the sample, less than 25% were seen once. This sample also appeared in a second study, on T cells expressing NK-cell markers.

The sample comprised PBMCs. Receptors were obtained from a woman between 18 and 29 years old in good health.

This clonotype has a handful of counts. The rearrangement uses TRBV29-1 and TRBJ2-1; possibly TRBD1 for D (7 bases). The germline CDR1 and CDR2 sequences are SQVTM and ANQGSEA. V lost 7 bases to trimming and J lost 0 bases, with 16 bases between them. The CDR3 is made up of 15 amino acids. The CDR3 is CSATGQEGSYNEQFF. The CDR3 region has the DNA TGCAGCGCAACCGGACAGGAGGGCTCCTACAATGAGCAGTTCTTC.

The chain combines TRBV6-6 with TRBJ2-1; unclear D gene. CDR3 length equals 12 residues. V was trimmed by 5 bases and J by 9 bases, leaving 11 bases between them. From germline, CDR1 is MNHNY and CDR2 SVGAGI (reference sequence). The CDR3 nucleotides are TGTGCCAGCAGTGACAACAGAGGTGAGCAGTTCTTC. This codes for CASSDNRGEQFF.

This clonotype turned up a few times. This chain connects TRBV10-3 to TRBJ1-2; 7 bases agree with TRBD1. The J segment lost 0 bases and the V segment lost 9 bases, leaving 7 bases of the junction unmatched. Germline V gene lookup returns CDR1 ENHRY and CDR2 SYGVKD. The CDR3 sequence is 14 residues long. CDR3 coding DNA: TGTGCCATTCAACGACAGGGATCTAACTATGGCTACACCTTC. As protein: CAIQRQGSNYGYTF.

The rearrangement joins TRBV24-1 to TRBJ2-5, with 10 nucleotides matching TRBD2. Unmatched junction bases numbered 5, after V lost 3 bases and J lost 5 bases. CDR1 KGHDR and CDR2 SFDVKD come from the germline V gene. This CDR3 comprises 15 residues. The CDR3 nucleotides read TGTGCCACCAGTGATGCTCGGACTAGCGGTGAGACCCAGTACTTC. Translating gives CATSDARTSGETQYF.